The 29 T cell receptor beta chains reported below all come from one sample, sequenced in a study of Graves' ophthalmopathy and Graves' hyperthyroidism. RNA transcripts yielded amplified TCR beta CDR3 regions. HTBI-primed first-round RT-PCR preceded second-round multiplex PCR. MiXCR, run by TCRdb on the multiplex PCR reads, gives a single entry per CDR3 protein. The sample includes some 240,000 distinct CDR3 sequences, around 50% seen only once; the top ten take 40% to 55%. The sequenced material came from peripheral blood. Receptor source: an adult man with Graves' ophthalmopathy.

This clonotype was seen at least ten times. The CDR3 nucleotides read TGTGCCACCAGTGACATTGATCAGCCCCAGCATTTT. Translating it yields CATSDIDQPQHF. This chain connects TRBV24-1 to TRBJ1-5, with D unresolved. This CDR3 region has 12 residues. CDR1 and CDR2 (germline): KGHDR, SFDVKD. Deletions cut 4 bases from V and 5 bases from J, with 5 bases between.

This clonotype was recorded at least ten times. The chain links TRBV7-9 to TRBJ1-6; D gene unclear. The CDR3 covers 13 residues. CDR1 is SEHNR and CDR2 is FQNEAQ in the germline V gene (reference sequence). Trimming removed 3 bases from V and 10 bases from J, with 10 bases in between. CDR3 residues: CASSFGPGSPLHF. DNA for the CDR3: TGTGCCAGCAGCTTTGGACCGGGGTCACCCCTCCACTTT.

Details on this clonotype: One end of the junction does not line up with germline, which may come from a read error. The rearrangement joins TRBV20-1 to TRBJ2-2, with 9 bases identical to TRBD1. CDR3 length: 18 residues. Per germline, CDR1 DFQATT and CDR2 SNEGSKA (reference sequence). The DNA for the CDR3 is TGCAGTGCTAGTGGGGACAGGGAAGCCCCGACGAGCACCGGGGAGCTGCTTTTT. It translates to CSASGDREAPTSTGELLF.

The gene calls are TRBV6-4 and TRBJ2-7; 8 bases map to TRBD1. J lost 4 bases, V lost 7 bases, and 12 bases had no gene match. The CDR3 is made up of 15 amino acids. The germline V gene has CDR1 MRHNA and CDR2 SNTAGT. The CDR3, as DNA: TGTGCCAGCACCTTACAGGGGGACAGTATATACGAGCAGTACTTC. Translating it yields CASTLQGDSIYEQYF.

This chain connects TRBV12-3 or TRBV12-4 to TRBJ1-2; 9 nucleotides align to TRBD1. CDR3 length: 14 residues. Germline trimming cut 7 bases from V and 2 bases from J; bases unmatched to any gene: 5. The CDR3 loop reads CASKQTGGNYGYTF. The DNA of the CDR3 is TGTGCCAGCAAACAGACAGGGGGGAACTATGGCTACACCTTC.

The rearrangement uses TRBV2 and TRBJ2-7; the match to TRBD2 covers 15 bases. Matching the DNA end better, TRBJ2-1 makes the J call doubtful. The CDR3 runs to 19 residues. The V gene's germline CDR1 is SNHLY and CDR2 FYNNEI. The CDR3 protein is CASRPGLAGGPGTYNEQFF. The DNA of the CDR3 is TGTGCCAGCAGACCCGGACTAGCGGGAGGGCCCGGAACCTACAATGAGCAGTTCTTC.

This clonotype was counted a few times. The chain recombines TRBV15 with TRBJ1-1, with TRBD1 matching 10 bases. V lost 5 bases and J lost 5; bases outside the gene matches: 8. The CDR3 has 15 amino acids. Germline CDR1 reads LNHNV; CDR2 reads YYDKDF (reference sequence). CDR3 loop: CATSRPDRGGTEAFF. CDR3 nucleotide sequence: TGTGCCACCAGCCGACCGGACAGGGGGGGAACTGAAGCTTTCTTT. Filled out from reference TRBV15 and TRBJ1-1, the complete variable domain reads DAMVIQNPRYQVTQFGKPVTLSCSQTLNHNVMYWYQQKSSQAPKLLFHYYDKDFNNEADTPDNFQSRRPNTSFCFLDIRSPGLGDTAMYLCATSRPDRGGTEAFFGQGTRLTVV.

A word on this clonotype: At one end the junction does not follow the germline gene, possibly because of a read error. V is TRBV7-9 and J is TRBJ2-7; possible D gene TRBD1, 6 bases. The CDR3 consists of 15 residues. Germline CDR1 reads SEHNR; CDR2 reads FQNEAQ (reference sequence). CDR3: CVSSTGTFGSYEQYF. CDR3 nucleotide sequence: TGTGTCAGCAGCACCGGGACATTCGGCTCCTACGAGCAGTACTTC.

The chain employs TRBV12-3 or TRBV12-4 and TRBJ1-1; 7 bases map to TRBD1. The CDR3 is made up of 13 amino acids. The V gene end was trimmed by 4 bases and the J gene end by 3 bases; junction bases not matched to a gene: 2. Here the CDR3 reads CASSYDRDTEAFF. In DNA, the CDR3 is TGTGCCAGCAGTTACGACAGGGACACTGAAGCTTTCTTT.

The gene calls are TRBV6-5 and TRBJ1-2; 7 positions match TRBD1. The trim removed 5 bases at V and 2 bases at J, leaving 5 bases unmatched. The CDR3 runs 14 residues. Per the germline V gene, CDR1 is MNHEY and CDR2 is SVGAGI. The CDR3 spells CASSRLTGNYGYTF. The CDR3 bases are TGTGCCAGCAGTCGACTGACAGGGAACTATGGCTACACCTTC.

A remark on this clonotype: One end of the junction is discordant with germline, which a read error may explain. This chain links TRBV7-2 with TRBJ2-3; TRBD2 matches at 10 bases. Germline CDR1 and CDR2: SGHTA and FQGNSA. The CDR3 has 11 residues. CDR3 loop: CASSSSGGTRF. The CDR3 DNA sequence: TGTGCCAGCAGCTCTAGCGGGGGCACTCGATTC.

The chain combines TRBV7-9 with TRBJ2-2; 7 bases map to TRBD1. CDR1 and CDR2 (germline): SEHNR, FQNEAQ (reference sequence). The J segment lost 5 bases and the V segment lost 4 bases, leaving 1 base of the junction unmatched. The CDR3 runs to 13 residues. The CDR3 here is CASSWGQTGELFF. In DNA, the CDR3 is TGTGCCAGCAGCTGGGGACAGACCGGGGAGCTGTTTTTT. Filled out from reference TRBV7-9 and TRBJ2-2, the complete variable domain reads DTGVSQNPRHKITKRGQNVTFRCDPISEHNRLYWYRQTLGQGPEFLTYFQNEAQLEKSRLLSDRFSAERPKGSFSTLEIQRTEQGDSAMYLCASSWGQTGELFFGEGSRLTVL.

The V call is TRBV28, the J call TRBJ1-6; D possibly corresponds to TRBD1 (6 bases). Trimming cost V 10 bases and J 9 bases, with 25 bases left between them. The CDR3 is made up of 16 amino acids. Germline CDR1 and CDR2: MDHEN and SYDVKM. This CDR3 is CATKPGGGGSGSPLHF. The CDR3 DNA is TGTGCCACTAAGCCTGGAGGGGGAGGGAGCGGTTCACCCCTCCACTTT. The entire variable domain, with the rest obtained from reference TRBV28 and TRBJ1-6, is as follows: DVKVTQSSRYLVKRTGEKVFLECVQDMDHENMFWYRQDPGLGLRLIYFSYDVKMKEKGDIPEGYSVSREKKERFSLILESASTNQTSMYLCATKPGGGGSGSPLHFGNGTRLTVT.

This rearrangement joins TRBV9 to TRBJ2-1, with 7 bases that match TRBD2. Germline V gene lookup returns CDR1 SGDLS and CDR2 YYNGEE. This CDR3 contains 13 residues. The J segment lost 9 bases and the V segment lost 2 bases, leaving 5 bases of the junction unmatched. CDR3: CASSVAGESEQFF. The CDR3 DNA reads as TGTGCCAGCAGCGTGGCGGGGGAGAGTGAGCAGTTCTTC.

J is TRBJ2-2 and V is TRBV2, with 11 bases lining up with TRBD1. Germline V lookup: CDR1 SNHLY, CDR2 FYNNEI. The CDR3 spans 13 residues. With V trimmed by 10 bases and J by 6 bases, 4 bases remained unmatched. CDR3 nucleotide sequence: TGTGCCACCCCGGGACAGGGGGCCGGGGAGCTGTTTTTT. This translates into CATPGQGAGELFF.

Points on this clonotype: Germline and junction disagree at one end, which may indicate a read error. The chain employs TRBV11-2 and TRBJ2-7; D is uncertain. Looked up from germline, CDR1 is SGHAT and CDR2 is FQNNGV. The CDR3 runs to 13 residues. The CDR3 DNA reads TGTGCCAGCGGCTTAAATTCGCGAGGCGAGCAGTACTTC. This translates into CASGLNSRGEQYF.

V usage is TRBV29-1 and J usage is TRBJ1-3; D gene uncertain. This CDR3 is built from 11 residues. The germline CDR1 and CDR2 sequences are SQVTM and ANQGSEA. V was clipped by 7 bases and J by 5 bases, with 9 bases between them. CDR3 sequence (DNA): TGCAGCGCCCAGGAGCGAAACACCATATATTTT. It specifies CSAQERNTIYF. Filled out from reference TRBV29-1 and TRBJ1-3, the complete variable domain reads SAVISQKPSRDICQRGTSLTIQCQVDSQVTMMFWYRQQPGQSLTLIATANQGSEATYESGFVIDKFPISRPNLTFSTLTVSNMSPEDSSIYLCSAQERNTIYFGEGSWLTVV.

Note on this clonotype: A junction end diverges from the germline sequence, so it may reflect a read error. The chain combines TRBV10-3 with TRBJ2-5, with 10 bases fitting TRBD2. CDR1 is ENHRY, CDR2 SYGVKD, per germline. The CDR3 contains 15 residues. CDR3 loop: CASSLAGGTQETQYF. CDR3 coding DNA: TGTGCCAGCAGTTTAGCGGGGGGAACACAAGAGACCCAGTACTTC.

The V gene is TRBV20-1, the J gene TRBJ2-7, with 7 nucleotides matching TRBD1. CDR1 is DFQATT and CDR2 is SNEGSKA in the germline V gene (reference sequence). V gave up 4 bases and J gave up 5 bases; unmatched junction bases: 11. The CDR3 is 14 residues long. The CDR3 reads CSAIPQGPRDEQYF. The CDR3 DNA reads TGCAGTGCTATCCCACAGGGGCCTAGGGACGAGCAGTACTTC.

This clonotype has more than one count but fewer than ten. The chain combines TRBV14 with TRBJ2-7, with TRBD1 as a possible D gene (6 bases). The CDR3 sequence is 15 residues long. Germline CDR1 reads SGHDN; CDR2 reads FVKESK. The ends were cut back, 6 bases at V and 5 bases at J, with 20 bases in the middle. CDR3 region: CASSQTGLGSHEQYF. DNA for the CDR3: TGTGCCAGCAGTCAAACAGGGCTAGGGAGCCACGAGCAGTACTTC.

This chain connects TRBV12-3 or TRBV12-4 to TRBJ2-5; 9 bases fit TRBD1. The J segment lost 4 bases and the V segment lost 4 bases, leaving 19 bases of the junction unmatched. The CDR3 loop spans 19 amino acids. CDR3 nucleotides: TGTGCCAGCAGTTACTCGACCACGTTTGGGACAGGGATGAGAGAGACCCAGTACTTC. Encoded protein: CASSYSTTFGTGMRETQYF.

The chain has TRBV7-2 and TRBJ1-2; D might be TRBD1 (6 bases). Germline values: CDR1 SGHTA, CDR2 FQGNSA. CDR3 size: 16 residues. The V gene lost 4 bases and the J gene lost 8 bases, with 23 bases spanning the gap. This chain's CDR3 is CASSSLTAGDMRGYTF. The CDR3 nucleotides read TGTGCCAGCAGCTCTTTAACGGCGGGGGACATGAGGGGCTACACCTTC.

This clonotype was found once. This chain uses TRBV2 with TRBJ2-7; a weak D match, TRBD1 (5 bases). CDR3 size: 15 residues. The V gene lost 0 bases and the J gene lost 0 bases, with 9 bases spanning the gap. The germline V gene encodes CDR1 SNHLY and CDR2 FYNNEI. The CDR3 DNA reads TGTGCCAGCAGTGAAGCAGGGGTGAGCTCCTACGAGCAGTACTTC. Amino acids: CASSEAGVSSYEQYF.

V usage is TRBV5-1 and J usage is TRBJ2-7; maybe TRBD2 (6 bases). This CDR3 region has 15 residues. V lost 0 bases and J lost 2, with 12 bases in between. Looked up from germline, CDR1 is SGHRS and CDR2 is YFSETQ. CDR3 DNA: TGCGCCAGCAGCTTGGTTATCGGGAGTACCTACGAGCAGTACTTC. Amino acids: CASSLVIGSTYEQYF.

The chain couples TRBV20-1 to TRBJ1-2; a weak D match, TRBD1 (5 bases). Germline CDR1 reads DFQATT; CDR2 reads SNEGSKA (reference sequence). V gave up 6 bases and J gave up 8 bases, with 13 bases separating them. CDR3 length: 11 amino acids. For the CDR3, the DNA is TGCAGTGCAAGGGACTCCAGCGGCTACACCTTC. Translating gives CSARDSSGYTF.

This sequence joins TRBV30 and TRBJ1-4; D gene unclear. CDR3 length equals 12 residues. V was pared by 3 bases and J by 7 bases, with 9 bases between. Germline CDR1 is GTSNPN and CDR2 is SVGIG (reference sequence). CDR3 nucleotide sequence: TGTGCCTGGAGCTCGAGGAGTGAAAAACTGTTTTTT. It is translated as CAWSSRSEKLFF.

This clonotype was recorded only once. The V and J genes are TRBV4-3 and TRBJ2-7; 9 positions agree with TRBD1. There are 14 residues in the CDR3. The V and J ends lost 1 base and 5 bases, in that order; junction bases with no gene match: 3. In germline, CDR1 is LGHNA, CDR2 YSLEER. CDR3 sequence: CASSQGDRVNEQYF. In DNA, the CDR3 is TGCGCCAGCAGCCAAGGGGACAGGGTCAACGAGCAGTACTTC.

The rearrangement links TRBV12-3 or TRBV12-4 to TRBJ1-5; no clear D gene. V was cut by 5 bases and J by 5 bases, with 22 bases left in between. This CDR3 has 17 residues. The CDR3 reads CASSPHLAWSFHQPQHF. CDR3 nucleotides: TGTGCCAGCAGTCCCCATCTCGCATGGTCCTTTCATCAGCCCCAGCATTTT.

The V call is TRBV7-9, the J call TRBJ2-5; TRBD2 might be the D (5 bases). The V end was cut by 5 bases, the J end by 2 bases, with 9 bases between. Germline assignment: CDR1 SEHNR and CDR2 FQNEAQ (reference sequence). The CDR3 length is 13 residues. CDR3: CASSPRDQETQYF. In DNA form, the CDR3 reads TGTGCCAGCAGCCCCCGGGATCAAGAGACCCAGTACTTC.